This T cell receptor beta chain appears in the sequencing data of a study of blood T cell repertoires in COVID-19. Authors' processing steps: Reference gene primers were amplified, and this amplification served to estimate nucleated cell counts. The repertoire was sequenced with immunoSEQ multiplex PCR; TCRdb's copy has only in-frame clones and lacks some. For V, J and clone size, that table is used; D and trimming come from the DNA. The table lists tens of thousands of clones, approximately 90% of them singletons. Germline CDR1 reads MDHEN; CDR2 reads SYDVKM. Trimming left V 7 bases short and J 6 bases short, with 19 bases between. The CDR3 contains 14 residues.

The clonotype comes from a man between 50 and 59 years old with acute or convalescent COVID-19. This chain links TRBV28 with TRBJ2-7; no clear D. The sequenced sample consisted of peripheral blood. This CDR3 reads CASTAHSGFGEQYF. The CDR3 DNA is TGTGCCAGCACTGCGCACTCCGGTTTCGGCGAGCAGTACTTC.